The following is a T cell receptor beta chain sequence with its context. This specimen belongs to a study of shared clonotypes between healthy human individuals. Study in general: The plates for each donor numbered three CD4 naive, three CD4 memory, two CD8 naive and one CD8 memory.

The CDR3 is 15 residues long. With 3 bases clipped from V and 6 bases from J, the junction kept 8 bases outside the gene matches. Per germline, CDR1 SGDLS and CDR2 YYNGEE. TCRdb's copy holds only in-frame clones and misses some; the assay was immunoSEQ multiplex PCR. The sample contains 190,000 or so clones, approximately 95% of which appear only once. Sequencing used naive CD4+ T cells sorted from blood. This sample's subset: CD45RA+ positively selected. The chain links TRBV9 to TRBJ2-7; 11 bases align to TRBD2. The source of this sequence is a woman aged 25-40 years in good health. The DNA for the CDR3 is TGTGCCAGCAGCGCGATTAGCGGGAGGGCCTCCGAGCAGTACTTC. Its protein product is CASSAISGRASEQYF. The entire variable domain, with the rest obtained from reference TRBV9 and TRBJ2-7, is as follows: DSGVTQTPKHLITATGQRVTLRCSPRSGDLSVYWYQQSLDQGLQFLIQYYNGEERAKGNILERFSAQQFPDLHSELNLSSLELGDSALYFCASSAISGRASEQYFGPGTRLTVT.